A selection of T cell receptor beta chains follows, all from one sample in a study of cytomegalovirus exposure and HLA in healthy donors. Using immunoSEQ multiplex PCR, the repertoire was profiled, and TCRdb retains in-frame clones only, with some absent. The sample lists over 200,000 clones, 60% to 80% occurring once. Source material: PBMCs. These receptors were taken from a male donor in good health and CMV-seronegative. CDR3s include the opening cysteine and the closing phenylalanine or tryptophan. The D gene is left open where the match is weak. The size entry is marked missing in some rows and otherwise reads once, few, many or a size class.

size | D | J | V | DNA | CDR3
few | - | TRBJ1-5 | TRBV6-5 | TGTGCCAGCAGTTACGGAGGAGGTCAGCCCCAGCATTTT | CASSYGGGQPQHF
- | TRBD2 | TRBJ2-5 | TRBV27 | TGTGCCAGCAGTTTACGGCGGGGGACGGCTGTTGGAAGGGAGACCCAGTACTTC | CASSLRRGTAVGRETQYF
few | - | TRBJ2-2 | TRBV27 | TGTGCCAGCAGAGCCGGGACAAGCACCGGGGAGCTGTTTTTT | CASRAGTSTGELFF
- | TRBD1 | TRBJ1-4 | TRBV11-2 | TGTGCCAGCAGCCCTGACAGGGCACATGAAAAACTGTTTTTT | CASSPDRAHEKLFF
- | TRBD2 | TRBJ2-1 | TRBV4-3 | TGCGCCAGCAGCCAAGAGACTAGCGGGAGTTTCAATGAGCAGTTCTTC | CASSQETSGSFNEQFF
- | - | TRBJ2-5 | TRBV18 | TGTGCCAGCTCACCCCAGGGGCGAGAGACCCAGTACTTC | CASSPQGRETQYF
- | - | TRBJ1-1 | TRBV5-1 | TGCGCCAGCAGCTCCGGTGGCGGTGAAGCTTTCTTT | CASSSGGGEAFF
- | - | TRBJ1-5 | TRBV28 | TGTGCCAGCAGTCAACCACAGGGATGGGGCAATCAGCCCCAGCATTTT | CASSQPQGWGNQPQHF
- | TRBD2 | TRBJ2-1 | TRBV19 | TGTGCCAGTGTAGCGGGGGGGACGAGCTCCTACAATGAGCAGTTCTTC | CASVAGGTSSYNEQFF
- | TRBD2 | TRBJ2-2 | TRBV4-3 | TGCGCCAGCAGCCAAACTAGCGGGAGGGGCGGGGAGCTGTTTTTT | CASSQTSGRGGELFF
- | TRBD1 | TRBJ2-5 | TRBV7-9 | TGTGCCAGCAGTGGACAGGCCCACAACGGGACCCAGTACTTC | CASSGQAHNGTQYF
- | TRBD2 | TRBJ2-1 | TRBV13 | TGTGCCAGCAGCCCCGGACTAGCGGGAGACGATGAGCAGTTCTTC | CASSPGLAGDDEQFF
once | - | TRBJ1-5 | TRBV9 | TGTGCCAGCAGCGTAGGGTCAGGGGCGAGCAATCAGCCCCAGCATTTT | CASSVGSGASNQPQHF
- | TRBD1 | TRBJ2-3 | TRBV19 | TGTGCCAGTAGTTCCCCCGGGACAGTTAAGATGGATACGCAGTATTTT | CASSSPGTVKMDTQYF
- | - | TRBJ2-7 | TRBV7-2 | TGTGCCGGGGGGACGACAGGGTGGCCCTACGAGCAGTACTTC | CAGGTTGWPYEQYF
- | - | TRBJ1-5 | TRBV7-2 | TGTGCCAGCAGCTTAGATCCTTCAGGTGCAGGTCAGCCCCAGCATTTT | CASSLDPSGAGQPQHF
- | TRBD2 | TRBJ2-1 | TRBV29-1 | TGCAGCGTTCTCGGGACTAGCGGCCCCGGGGGCAATGAGCAGTTCTTC | CSVLGTSGPGGNEQFF
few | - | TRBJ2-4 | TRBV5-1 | TGCGCCAGCAGCCCACGGGACAGCGGGAACATTCAGTACTTC | CASSPRDSGNIQYF
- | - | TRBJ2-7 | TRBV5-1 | TGCGCCAGCAGCTTACAGGGAGCCTACGAGCAGTACTTC | CASSLQGAYEQYF
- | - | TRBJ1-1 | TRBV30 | TGTGCCTGGAGTGTACGGGGAGGGGGAGCGACGGCTTTCTTT | CAWSVRGGGATAFF
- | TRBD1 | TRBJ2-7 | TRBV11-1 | TGTGCCAGCAGGCTCCGGGACAGGGGAGGCGAGCAGTACTTC | CASRLRDRGGEQYF
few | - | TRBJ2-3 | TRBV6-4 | TGTGCCAGCAGTGACTCTCGGGGGAGCACAGATACGCAGTATTTT | CASSDSRGSTDTQYF
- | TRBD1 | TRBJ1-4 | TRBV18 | TGTGCCAGCTCACCCCAGACAGGGAGTAATGAAAAACTGTTTTTT | CASSPQTGSNEKLFF
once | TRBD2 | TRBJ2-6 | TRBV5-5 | TGTGCCAGCAGCCTTTTGCGGGGGGCTACTGGGGCCAACGTCCTGACTTTC | CASSLLRGATGANVLTF
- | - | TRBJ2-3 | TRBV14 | TGTGCCAGCAGCCAAGAGGGGCGGACGCAGTATTTT | CASSQEGRTQYF
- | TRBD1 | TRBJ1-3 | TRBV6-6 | TGTGCCAGCAGTTACGACGGGACAGAGGGAAACACCATATATTTT | CASSYDGTEGNTIYF
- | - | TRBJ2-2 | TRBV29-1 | TGCAGCGTTGAGGGCGGTGGCAGGGCCACCGGGGAGCTGTTTTTT | CSVEGGGRATGELFF
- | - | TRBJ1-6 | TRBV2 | TGTGCCAGCAGGGGAGTCGGGGAAAAAGAATCACCCCTCCACTTT | CASRGVGEKESPLHF
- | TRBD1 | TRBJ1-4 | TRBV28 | TGTGCCAGCAGCTCACTGACAGGGGGACAGGAAAAACTGTTTTTT | CASSSLTGGQEKLFF
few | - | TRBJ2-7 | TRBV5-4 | TGTGCCAGCAGCTTGGGGAGTCGCTCCTACGAGCAGTACTTC | CASSLGSRSYEQYF
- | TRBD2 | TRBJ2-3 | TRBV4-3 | TGCGCCAGCAGCCAAGTGGCTAGCGGGGGGGGTACGCAGTATTTT | CASSQVASGGGTQYF
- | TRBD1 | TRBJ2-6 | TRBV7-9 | TGTGCCAGCAGCTTCCGGACAGGGCGGTCCAACGTCCTGACTTTC | CASSFRTGRSNVLTF
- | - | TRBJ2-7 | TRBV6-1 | TGTGCCAGCAGTGAGGGGACACCTCAGTTCTACGAGCAGTACTTC | CASSEGTPQFYEQYF
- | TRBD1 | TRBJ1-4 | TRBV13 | TGTGCCAGCAGCTCACGAGCCGGGACAGGGGCGGGGGTGTATGAAAAACTGTTTTTT | CASSSRAGTGAGVYEKLFF
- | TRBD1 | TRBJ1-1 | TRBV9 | TGTGCCAGCAGCGCGCAGGACAGGTTGAACACTGAAGCTTTCTTT | CASSAQDRLNTEAFF
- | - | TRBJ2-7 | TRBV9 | TGTGCCAGCAGCGTAGAGGCAGGCAACTACGAGCAGTACTTC | CASSVEAGNYEQYF
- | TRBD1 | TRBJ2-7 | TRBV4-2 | TGTGCCAGCAGCCAACCTCAGGGGACAGGGGCCCGGCACGAGCAGTACTTC | CASSQPQGTGARHEQYF
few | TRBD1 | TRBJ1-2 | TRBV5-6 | TGTGCCAGCAGCCTGGGGACAGCCTTTTATGGCTACACCTTC | CASSLGTAFYGYTF
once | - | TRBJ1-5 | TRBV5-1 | TGCGCCAGCAGCACCGGGACACAAAGCAATCAGCCCCAGCATTTT | CASSTGTQSNQPQHF
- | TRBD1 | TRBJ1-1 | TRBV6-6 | TGTGCCAGCAGTGTTAGGGGGCAGACTGAAGCTTTCTTT | CASSVRGQTEAFF
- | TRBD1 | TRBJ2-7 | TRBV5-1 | TGCGCCAGCAGCCCGGACAGGGACCGGAGGGAGCAGTACTTC | CASSPDRDRREQYF